This T cell receptor (beta chain) was recovered during a study of OX40 agonist ivuxolimab in advanced cancers. Study information: Melanoma, hepatocellular carcinoma, head and neck or renal cell cancer occurred in dose-escalation patients. Patients were roughly 83% male with ages roughly 20 to 90, mean 60.

This clone was found once. This CDR3 spans 15 amino acids. V was clipped by 5 bases and J by 0 bases, with 11 bases between them. The germline V gene encodes CDR1 LGHNA and CDR2 YNFKEQ. The repertoire was sequenced with immunoSEQ multiplex PCR; TCRdb's copy has only in-frame clones and lacks some. The top ten clones hold 0.75% to 0.95% of a sample with 90,000 to 100,000 clones, roughly nine tenths of them seen once. This clonotype was obtained from an adult with an advanced solid tumor such as melanoma, head and neck, liver or kidney cancer. The rearrangement joins TRBV4-2 to TRBJ1-3, with a tentative D call TRBD1 (5 bases). This material consisted of CD4+ or CD8+ T cells sorted from blood, taken in a trial of the OX40 agonist ivuxolimab. The CDR3 nucleotides read TGTGCCAGCAGCTCCGGGACTGACTCTGGAAACACCATATATTTT. Translation: CASSSGTDSGNTIYF.